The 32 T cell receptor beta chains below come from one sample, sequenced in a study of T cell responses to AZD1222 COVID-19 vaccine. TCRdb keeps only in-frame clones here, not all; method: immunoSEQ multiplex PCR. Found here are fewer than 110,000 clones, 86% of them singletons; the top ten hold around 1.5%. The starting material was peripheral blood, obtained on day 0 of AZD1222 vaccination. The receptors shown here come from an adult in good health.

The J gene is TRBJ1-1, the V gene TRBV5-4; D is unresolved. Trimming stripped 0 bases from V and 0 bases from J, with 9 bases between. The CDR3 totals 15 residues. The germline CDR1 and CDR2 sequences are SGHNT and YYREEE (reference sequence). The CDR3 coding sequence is TGTGCCAGCAGCTTGGGTGGCCTGATGAACACTGAAGCTTTCTTT. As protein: CASSLGGLMNTEAFF.

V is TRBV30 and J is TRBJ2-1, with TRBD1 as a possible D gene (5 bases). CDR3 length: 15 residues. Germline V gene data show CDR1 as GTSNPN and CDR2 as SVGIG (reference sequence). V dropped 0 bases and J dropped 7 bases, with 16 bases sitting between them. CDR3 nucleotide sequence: TGTGCCTGGAGTGTACCCAGGGTGCATTGGAATGAGCAGTTCTTC. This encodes CAWSVPRVHWNEQFF.

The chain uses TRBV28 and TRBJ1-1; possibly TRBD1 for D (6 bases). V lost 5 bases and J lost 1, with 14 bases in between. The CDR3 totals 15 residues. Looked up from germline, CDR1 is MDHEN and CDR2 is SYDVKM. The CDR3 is CASSQEGGRNTEAFF. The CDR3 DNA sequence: TGTGCCAGCAGTCAAGAGGGGGGAAGGAACACTGAAGCTTTCTTT.

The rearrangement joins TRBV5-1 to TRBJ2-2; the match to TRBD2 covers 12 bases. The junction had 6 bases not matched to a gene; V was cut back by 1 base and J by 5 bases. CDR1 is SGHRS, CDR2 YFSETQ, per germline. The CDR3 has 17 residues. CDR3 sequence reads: CASSLKPSGRETGELFF. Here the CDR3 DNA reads TGCGCCAGCAGCTTGAAACCTAGCGGGAGGGAAACCGGGGAGCTGTTTTTT.

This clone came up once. As DNA, the CDR3 is TGTGCCAGCAGTATAGACAGAGTGACCGGGGAGCTGTTTTTT. Translating it yields CASSIDRVTGELFF. The chain links TRBV6-2 or TRBV6-3 to TRBJ2-2, with TRBD1 as a possible D gene (5 bases). The ends were cut back, 5 bases at V and 5 bases at J, with 12 bases in the middle. Germline V gene sequence: CDR1 MNHEY, CDR2 SVGEGT. CDR3 length equals 14 residues.

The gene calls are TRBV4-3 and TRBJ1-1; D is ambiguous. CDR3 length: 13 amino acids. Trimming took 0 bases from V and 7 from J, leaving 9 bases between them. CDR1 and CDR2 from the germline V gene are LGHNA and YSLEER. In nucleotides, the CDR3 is TGCGCCAGCAGCCAAGATCCGTCAGGTGAAGCTTTCTTT. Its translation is CASSQDPSGEAFF.

CDR3 sequence: CSGWDRGTEAFF. In nucleotides, the CDR3 is TGCAGCGGGTGGGACAGGGGCACTGAAGCTTTCTTT. The chain joins TRBV29-1 to TRBJ1-1, with 10 nucleotides matching TRBD1. CDR1 is SQVTM and CDR2 is ANQGSEA in the germline V gene. This CDR3 spans 12 amino acids. After removal of 7 bases from V and 4 bases from J, the junction contained 3 bases not matched to a gene.

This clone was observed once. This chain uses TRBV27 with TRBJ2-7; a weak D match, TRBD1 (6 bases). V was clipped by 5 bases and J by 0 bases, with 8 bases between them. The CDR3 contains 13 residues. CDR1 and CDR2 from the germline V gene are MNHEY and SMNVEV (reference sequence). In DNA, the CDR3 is TGTGCCAGCAGTACGGACAGCTCCTACGAGCAGTACTTC. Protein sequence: CASSTDSSYEQYF.

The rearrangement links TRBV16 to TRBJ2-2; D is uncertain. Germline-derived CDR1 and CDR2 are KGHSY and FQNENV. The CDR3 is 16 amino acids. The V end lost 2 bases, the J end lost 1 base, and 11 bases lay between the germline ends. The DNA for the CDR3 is TGTGCCAGCAGCCAAGGTGCTCAGGAGAACACCGGGGAGCTGTTTTTT. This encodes CASSQGAQENTGELFF.

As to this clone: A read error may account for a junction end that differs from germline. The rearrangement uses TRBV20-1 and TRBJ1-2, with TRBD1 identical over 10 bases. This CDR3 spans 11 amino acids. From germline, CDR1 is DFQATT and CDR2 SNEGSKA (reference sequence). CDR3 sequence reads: CSARDQDRGAF. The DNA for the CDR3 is TGCAGTGCTAGAGATCAGGACAGGGGGGCCTTC.

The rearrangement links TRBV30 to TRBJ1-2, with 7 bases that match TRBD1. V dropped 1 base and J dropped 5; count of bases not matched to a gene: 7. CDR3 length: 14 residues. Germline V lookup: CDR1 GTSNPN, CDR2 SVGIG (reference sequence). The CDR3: CAWSEGTDAYGYTF. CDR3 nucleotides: TGTGCCTGGAGTGAAGGGACAGATGCTTATGGCTACACCTTC.

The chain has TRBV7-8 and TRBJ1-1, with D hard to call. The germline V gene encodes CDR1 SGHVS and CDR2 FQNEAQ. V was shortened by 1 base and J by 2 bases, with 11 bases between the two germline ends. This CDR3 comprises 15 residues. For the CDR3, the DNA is TGTGCCAGCAGCTTAGTGGCTCGATATAACACTGAAGCTTTCTTT. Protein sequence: CASSLVARYNTEAFF.

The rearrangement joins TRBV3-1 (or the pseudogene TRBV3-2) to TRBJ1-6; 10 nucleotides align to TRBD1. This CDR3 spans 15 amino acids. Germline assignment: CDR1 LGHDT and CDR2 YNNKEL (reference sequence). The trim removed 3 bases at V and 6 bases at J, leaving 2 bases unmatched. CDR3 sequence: CASSQGTGVNSPLHF. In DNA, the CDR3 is TGTGCCAGCAGCCAGGGGACAGGGGTTAATTCACCCCTCCACTTT.

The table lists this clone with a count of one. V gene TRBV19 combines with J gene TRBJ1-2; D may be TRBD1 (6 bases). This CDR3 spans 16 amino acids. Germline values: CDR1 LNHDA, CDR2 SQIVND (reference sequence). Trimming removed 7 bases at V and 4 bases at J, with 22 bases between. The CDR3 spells CASIAPPGTSGYGYTF. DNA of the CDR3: TGTGCCAGTATAGCCCCGCCCGGGACATCTGGCTATGGCTACACCTTC.

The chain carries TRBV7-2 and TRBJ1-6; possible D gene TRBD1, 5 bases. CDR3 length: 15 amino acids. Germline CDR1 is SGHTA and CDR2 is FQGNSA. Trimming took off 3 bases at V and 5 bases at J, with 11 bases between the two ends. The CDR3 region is CASSLSRVHNSPLHF. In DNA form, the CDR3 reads TGTGCCAGCAGCTTGAGCAGGGTACATAATTCACCCCTCCACTTT. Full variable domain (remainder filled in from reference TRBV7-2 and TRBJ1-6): GAGVSQSPSNKVTEKGKDVELRCDPISGHTALYWYRQSLGQGLEFLIYFQGNSAPDKSGLPSDRFSAERTGGSVSTLTIQRTQQEDSAVYLCASSLSRVHNSPLHFGNGTRLTVT.

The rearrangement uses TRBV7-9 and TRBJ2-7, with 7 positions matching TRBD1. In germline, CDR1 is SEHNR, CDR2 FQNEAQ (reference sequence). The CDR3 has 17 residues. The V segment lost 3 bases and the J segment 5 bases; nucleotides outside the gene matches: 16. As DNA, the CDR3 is TGTGCCAGCAGCTTCCTAATGGGACAGCCCGAAGCAAACGAGCAGTACTTC. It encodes CASSFLMGQPEANEQYF.

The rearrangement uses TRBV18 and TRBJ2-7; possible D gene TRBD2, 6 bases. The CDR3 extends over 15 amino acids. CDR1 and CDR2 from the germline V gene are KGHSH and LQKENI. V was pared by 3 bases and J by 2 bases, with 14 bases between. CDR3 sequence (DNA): TGTGCCAGCTCACCTCTCGGGGACTCCACCTACGAGCAGTACTTC. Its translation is CASSPLGDSTYEQYF.

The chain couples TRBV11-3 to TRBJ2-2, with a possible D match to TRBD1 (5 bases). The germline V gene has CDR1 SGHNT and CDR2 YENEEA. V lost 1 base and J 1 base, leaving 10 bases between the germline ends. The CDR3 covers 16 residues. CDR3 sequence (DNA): TGTGCCAGCAGCTTAGGGGTGGGGCAGAACACCGGGGAGCTGTTTTTT. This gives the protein CASSLGVGQNTGELFF.

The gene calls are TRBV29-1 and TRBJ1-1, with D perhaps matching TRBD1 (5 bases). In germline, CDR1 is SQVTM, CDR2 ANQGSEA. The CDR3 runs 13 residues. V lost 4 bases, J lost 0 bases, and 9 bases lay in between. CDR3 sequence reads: CSVGDPVNTEAFF. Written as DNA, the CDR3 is TGCAGCGTTGGGGACCCAGTGAACACTGAAGCTTTCTTT.

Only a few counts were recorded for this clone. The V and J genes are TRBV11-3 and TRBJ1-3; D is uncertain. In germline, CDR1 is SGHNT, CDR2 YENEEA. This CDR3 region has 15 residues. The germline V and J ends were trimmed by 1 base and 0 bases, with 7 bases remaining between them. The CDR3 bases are TGTGCCAGCAGCTTAGGGGCAGCCTCTGGAAACACCATATATTTT. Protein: CASSLGAASGNTIYF.

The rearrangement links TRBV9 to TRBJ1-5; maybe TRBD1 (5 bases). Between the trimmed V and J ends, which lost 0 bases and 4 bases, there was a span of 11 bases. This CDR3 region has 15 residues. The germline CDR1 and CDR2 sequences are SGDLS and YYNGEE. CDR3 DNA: TGTGCCAGCAGCGTAGAAGGGGTTGTAAATCAGCCCCAGCATTTT. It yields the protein CASSVEGVVNQPQHF. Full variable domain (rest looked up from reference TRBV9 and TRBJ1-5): DSGVTQTPKHLITATGQRVTLRCSPRSGDLSVYWYQQSLDQGLQFLIQYYNGEERAKGNILERFSAQQFPDLHSELNLSSLELGDSALYFCASSVEGVVNQPQHFGDGTRLSIL.

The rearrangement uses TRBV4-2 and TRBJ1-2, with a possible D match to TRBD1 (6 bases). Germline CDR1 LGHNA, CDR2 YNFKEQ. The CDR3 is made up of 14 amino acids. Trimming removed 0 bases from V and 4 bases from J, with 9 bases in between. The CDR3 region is CASSQDRGIYGYTF. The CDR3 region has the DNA TGTGCCAGCAGCCAAGACAGGGGCATCTATGGCTACACCTTC.

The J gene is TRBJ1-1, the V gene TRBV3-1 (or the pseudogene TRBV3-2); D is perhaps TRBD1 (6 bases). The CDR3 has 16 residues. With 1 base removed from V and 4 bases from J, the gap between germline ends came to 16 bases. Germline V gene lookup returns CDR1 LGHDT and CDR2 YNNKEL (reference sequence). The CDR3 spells CASSQVRTGPGTEAFF. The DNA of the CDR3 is TGTGCCAGCAGCCAAGTTAGAACAGGGCCGGGCACTGAAGCTTTCTTT.

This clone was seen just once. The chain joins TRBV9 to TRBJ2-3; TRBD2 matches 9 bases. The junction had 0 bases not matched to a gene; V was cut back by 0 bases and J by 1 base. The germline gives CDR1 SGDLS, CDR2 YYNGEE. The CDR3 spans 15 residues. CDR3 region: CASSVVAGGTDTQYF. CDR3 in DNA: TGTGCCAGCAGCGTAGTAGCGGGGGGCACAGATACGCAGTATTTT.

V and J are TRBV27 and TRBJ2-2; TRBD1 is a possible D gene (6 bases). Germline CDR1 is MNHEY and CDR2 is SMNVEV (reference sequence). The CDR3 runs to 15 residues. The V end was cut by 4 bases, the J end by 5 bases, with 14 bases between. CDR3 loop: CASSYGTLDTGELFF. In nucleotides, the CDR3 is TGTGCCAGCAGTTATGGGACACTAGATACCGGGGAGCTGTTTTTT.

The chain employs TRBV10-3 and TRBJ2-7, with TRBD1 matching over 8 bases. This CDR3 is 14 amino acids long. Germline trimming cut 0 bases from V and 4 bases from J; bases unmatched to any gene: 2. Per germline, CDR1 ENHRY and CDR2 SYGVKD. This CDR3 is CAISESQGAYEQYF. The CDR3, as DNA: TGTGCCATCAGTGAGTCGCAGGGGGCGTACGAGCAGTACTTC.

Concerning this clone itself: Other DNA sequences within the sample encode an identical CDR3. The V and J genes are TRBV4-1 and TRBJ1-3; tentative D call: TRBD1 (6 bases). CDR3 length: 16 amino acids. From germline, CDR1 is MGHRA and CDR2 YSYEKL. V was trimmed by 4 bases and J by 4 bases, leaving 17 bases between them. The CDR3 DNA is TGCGCCAGCAGCCTGGAGGGGGATTTAGCGGGAAACACCATATATTTT. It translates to CASSLEGDLAGNTIYF.

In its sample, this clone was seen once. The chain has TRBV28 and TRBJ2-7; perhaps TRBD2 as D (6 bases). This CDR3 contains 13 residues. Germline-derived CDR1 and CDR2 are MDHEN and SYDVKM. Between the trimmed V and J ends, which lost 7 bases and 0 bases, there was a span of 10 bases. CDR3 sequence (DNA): TGTGCCAGCACGGCGGGAAGCTCCTACGAGCAGTACTTC. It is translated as CASTAGSSYEQYF.

The DNA of the CDR3 is TGTGCCAGCAGTGGGGGGCAGGGGGCACACTATGGCTACACCTTC. Protein product: CASSGGQGAHYGYTF. The chain is built from TRBV2 and TRBJ1-2; 8 bases line up with TRBD1. V was clipped by 4 bases and J by 3 bases; unmatched bases: 7. From germline, CDR1 is SNHLY and CDR2 FYNNEI. The CDR3 is made up of 15 amino acids.

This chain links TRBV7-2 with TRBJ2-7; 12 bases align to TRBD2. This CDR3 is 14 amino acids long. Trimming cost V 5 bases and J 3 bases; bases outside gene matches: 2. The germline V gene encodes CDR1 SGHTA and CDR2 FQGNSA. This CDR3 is CASSPTSGSYEQYF. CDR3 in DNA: TGTGCCAGCAGCCCGACTAGCGGGAGCTACGAGCAGTACTTC.

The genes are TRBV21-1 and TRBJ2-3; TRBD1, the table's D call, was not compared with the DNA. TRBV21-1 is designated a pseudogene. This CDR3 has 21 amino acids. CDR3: CASSKTLPYRGRGARTDTQYF. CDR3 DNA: TGTGCCAGCAGCAAAACTCTTCCGTACAGGGGGCGCGGGGCACGAACGGATACGCAGTATTTT.

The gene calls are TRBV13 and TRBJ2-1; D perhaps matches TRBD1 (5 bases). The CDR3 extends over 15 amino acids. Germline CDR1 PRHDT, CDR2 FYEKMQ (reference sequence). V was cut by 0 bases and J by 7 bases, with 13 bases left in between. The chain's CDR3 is CASSLGTVMENEQFF. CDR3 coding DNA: TGTGCCAGCAGCTTAGGGACAGTTATGGAAAATGAGCAGTTCTTC.